These 22 T cell receptor beta chains share one sample of origin, sequenced in a study of shared clonotypes between healthy human individuals. TCRdb keeps only in-frame clones here, not all; method: immunoSEQ multiplex PCR. The table records some 1,600,000 clones, approximately 98% of them present only once. The source material was naive CD4+ T cells sorted from blood. The subset was: CD45RA+ positively selected. The receptors were sampled from a man younger than 45 in good health.

This clone showed up just once. The genes are TRBV14 and TRBJ1-1; D perhaps matches TRBD1 (5 bases). The germline V gene has CDR1 SGHDN and CDR2 FVKESK. Trimming took off 1 base at V and 1 base at J, with 13 bases between the two ends. This CDR3 is 16 amino acids long. This CDR3 reads CASSQAQGLPNTEAFF. CDR3 in DNA: TGTGCCAGCAGCCAAGCTCAGGGTTTGCCGAACACTGAAGCTTTCTTT.

This chain connects TRBV6-6 to TRBJ2-5, with D maybe TRBD2 (5 bases). CDR1 is MNHNY, CDR2 SVGAGI, per germline (reference sequence). This CDR3 is 14 amino acids long. V was clipped by 6 bases and J by 5 bases, with 16 bases between them. CDR3 region: CASSYLVGGETQYF. CDR3 nucleotides: TGTGCCAGCAGCTATTTAGTAGGCGGGGAGACCCAGTACTTC.

The rearrangement links TRBV19 to TRBJ2-1; a possible D gene is TRBD2 (6 bases). CDR3 length: 19 residues. Germline-derived CDR1 and CDR2 are LNHDA and SQIVND (reference sequence). Deletions cut 1 base from V and 5 bases from J, with 24 bases between. CDR3 in amino acids: CASSIGGIRARVEDNEQFF. CDR3 coding DNA: TGTGCCAGTAGTATAGGCGGGATCAGGGCCAGGGTGGAAGACAATGAGCAGTTCTTC. The variable domain in full, completed from reference TRBV19 and TRBJ2-1, reads DGGITQSPKYLFRKEGQNVTLSCEQNLNHDAMYWYRQDPGQGLRLIYYSQIVNDFQKGDIAEGYSVSREKKESFPLTVTSAQKNPTAFYLCASSIGGIRARVEDNEQFFGPGTRLTVL.

In this sample, this clone turned up once. This chain's CDR3 is CASSTRLTAEYNEQFF. CDR3 DNA: TGCGCCAGCAGCACAAGGCTAACGGCGGAATACAATGAGCAGTTCTTC. The J gene is TRBJ2-1, the V gene TRBV5-1; D is unclear. The CDR3 contains 16 residues. Trimming removed 4 bases from V and 4 bases from J, with 18 bases in between. Germline V gene data show CDR1 as SGHRS and CDR2 as YFSETQ.

This chain links TRBV6-5 with TRBJ2-1; 9 nucleotides align to TRBD2. After removal of 2 bases from V and 9 bases from J, the junction contained 8 bases not matched to a gene. The CDR3 spans 15 residues. Germline lookup yields CDR1 MNHEY and CDR2 SVGAGI. CDR3: CASSYDAGGPFEQFF. The CDR3 DNA sequence: TGTGCCAGCAGTTACGATGCGGGAGGGCCTTTTGAGCAGTTCTTC.

The rearrangement uses TRBV27 and TRBJ2-7, with 9 nucleotides matching TRBD2. CDR1 and CDR2 from the germline V gene are MNHEY and SMNVEV (reference sequence). CDR3 length: 15 residues. Trimming at V came to 2 bases and at J to 0 bases, leaving 2 bases not matched to a gene. This CDR3 reads CASSLRTSASYEQYF. Here the CDR3 DNA reads TGTGCCAGCAGTTTAAGGACTAGCGCCTCCTACGAGCAGTACTTC.

The gene calls are TRBV7-8 and TRBJ1-4; 10 bases match TRBD1. Germline V gene lookup returns CDR1 SGHVS and CDR2 FQNEAQ. The trim removed 5 bases at V and 8 bases at J, leaving 5 bases unmatched. This CDR3 spans 14 amino acids. The DNA for the CDR3 is TGTGCCAGCAGCGGCGGACAGGGGGGCGAAAAACTGTTTTTT. It translates to CASSGGQGGEKLFF.

The rearrangement joins TRBV18 to TRBJ2-5; no definite D call. Germline CDR1 reads KGHSH; CDR2 reads LQKENI. CDR3 length: 16 amino acids. Trimming cost V 2 bases and J 12 bases, with 25 bases left between them. CDR3 DNA sequence: TGTGCCAGCTCACCAGACCCCTTAGTTGGGCGCTCCGTTAAGTACTTC. It specifies CASSPDPLVGRSVKYF.

As to this clone: Distinct nucleotide sequences in the sample also encode this CDR3. This sequence joins TRBV5-1 and TRBJ2-7, with 9 nucleotides matching TRBD2. The germline V gene encodes CDR1 SGHRS and CDR2 YFSETQ. After removal of 4 bases from V and 0 bases from J, the junction contained 5 bases not matched to a gene. The CDR3 totals 15 residues. The CDR3, as DNA: TGCGCCAGCAGCCTAACTAGCGGGTCCTCCTACGAGCAGTACTTC. Amino acids: CASSLTSGSSYEQYF.

The CDR3 DNA reads as TGTGCCAGCAGGGCCACGCGGGTAAGCTCCTACGAGCAGTACTTC. Protein sequence: CASRATRVSSYEQYF. This chain connects TRBV2 to TRBJ2-7; D perhaps matches TRBD2 (5 bases). V was trimmed by 6 bases and J by 0 bases, leaving 15 bases between them. The CDR3 runs 15 residues. Germline-derived CDR1 and CDR2 are SNHLY and FYNNEI. Full variable domain (missing parts from reference TRBV2 and TRBJ2-7): EPEVTQTPSHQVTQMGQEVILRCVPISNHLYFYWYRQILGQKVEFLVSFYNNEISEKSEIFDDQFSVERPDGSNFTLKIRSTKLEDSAMYFCASRATRVSSYEQYFGPGTRLTVT.

V usage is TRBV28 and J usage is TRBJ2-1, with D possibly being TRBD1 (6 bases). Between the trimmed V and J ends, which lost 2 bases and 6 bases, there was a span of 26 bases. The CDR3 runs 19 residues. CDR1 and CDR2 from the germline V gene are MDHEN and SYDVKM. The CDR3: CASSLLASVGTRWANEQFF. The CDR3 DNA follows: TGTGCCAGCAGTTTACTTGCCTCCGTAGGGACAAGGTGGGCCAATGAGCAGTTCTTC.

V is TRBV18 and J is TRBJ2-5; D unresolved. Germline assignment: CDR1 KGHSH and CDR2 LQKENI. The CDR3 length is 14 residues. The ends were cut back, 2 bases at V and 1 base at J, with 8 bases in the middle. In DNA form, the CDR3 reads TGTGCCAGCTCACCAACGCGCACCCAAGAGACCCAGTACTTC. This sequence encodes CASSPTRTQETQYF.

The chain uses TRBV10-3 and TRBJ1-5; D unclear. The CDR3 loop spans 13 amino acids. V was cut by 4 bases and J by 6 bases, with 10 bases left in between. Per germline, CDR1 ENHRY and CDR2 SYGVKD. CDR3 protein: CAISGQSGQPQHF. In DNA form, the CDR3 reads TGTGCCATCAGTGGCCAGAGCGGTCAGCCCCAGCATTTT.

The rearrangement joins TRBV27 to TRBJ1-4, with 7 bases fitting TRBD1. With 5 bases clipped from V and 4 bases from J, the junction kept 10 bases outside the gene matches. Germline CDR1 is MNHEY and CDR2 is SMNVEV (reference sequence). The length of the CDR3 is 16 residues. CDR3 sequence reads: CASSKRQGSGNEKLFF. In DNA form, the CDR3 reads TGTGCCAGCAGTAAACGACAGGGATCGGGTAATGAAAAACTGTTTTTT.

The CDR3 bases are TGCGCCAGCACTCCCCTAGGGTTTGAGAAAGATACGCAGTATTTT. Residues: CASTPLGFEKDTQYF. This chain joins TRBV10-2 and TRBJ2-3; D remains ambiguous. This CDR3 comprises 15 residues. From germline, CDR1 is WSHSY and CDR2 SAAADI. V lost 7 bases, J lost 5 bases, and 19 bases lay in between.

The chain carries TRBV7-2 and TRBJ2-3; D unclear. From germline, CDR1 is SGHTA and CDR2 FQGNSA. CDR3 length: 15 amino acids. The V end lost 5 bases, the J end lost 1 base, and 13 bases lay between the germline ends. CDR3 sequence reads: CASSAINLRTDTQYF. The CDR3 DNA reads as TGTGCCAGCAGCGCCATAAATTTGCGCACAGATACGCAGTATTTT.

The rearrangement uses TRBV7-8 and TRBJ1-3; TRBD1 matches 11 bases. The CDR3 sequence is 16 residues long. Losses at the gene ends were 5 bases for V and 3 bases for J; bases not matched to a gene: 6. Per the germline V gene, CDR1 is SGHVS and CDR2 is FQNEAQ. The CDR3 loop reads CASSRGQGVSGNTIYF. CDR3 coding DNA: TGTGCCAGCAGCCGGGGACAGGGGGTTAGTGGAAACACCATATATTTT.

The chain uses TRBV18 and TRBJ1-1; D is ambiguous. CDR3 length equals 15 residues. Between the trimmed V and J ends, which lost 0 bases and 3 bases, there was a span of 11 bases. Per the germline V gene, CDR1 is KGHSH and CDR2 is LQKENI. CDR3 DNA: TGTGCCAGCTCACCACCGAGGGCGACGGACACTGAAGCTTTCTTT. Its protein product is CASSPPRATDTEAFF.

V and J are TRBV5-1 and TRBJ2-5; 9 bases fit TRBD2. The DNA end favors TRBJ2-7, so the J call may be wrong. Germline assignment: CDR1 SGHRS and CDR2 YFSETQ. The CDR3 has 15 amino acids. CDR3 protein: CASSLIPSGTYEQYF. CDR3 bases: TGCGCCAGCAGCTTGATACCTAGCGGGACCTACGAGCAGTACTTC.

This rearrangement joins TRBV25-1 to TRBJ1-1; D ambiguous. The CDR3 length is 11 residues. V lost 7 bases to trimming and J lost 6 bases, with 9 bases between them. The germline V gene encodes CDR1 MGHDK and CDR2 SYGVNS. The CDR3 DNA sequence: TGTGCCAGCAAGGGTCTGGCTGAAGCTTTCTTT. This codes for CASKGLAEAFF.

CDR3 sequence reads: CASSLGGTSGAYEQYF. The DNA for the CDR3 is TGCGCCAGCAGCTTGGGTGGGACTAGCGGTGCCTACGAGCAGTACTTC. The rearrangement joins TRBV5-1 to TRBJ2-7, with TRBD2 matching 11 bases. The CDR3 totals 16 residues. The germline gives CDR1 SGHRS, CDR2 YFSETQ. J was trimmed by 2 bases and V by 0 bases; bases with no gene match: 4. The full variable domain, rest sourced from reference TRBV5-1 and TRBJ2-7, is KAGVTQTPRYLIKTRGQQVTLSCSPISGHRSVSWYQQTPGQGLQFLFEYFSETQRNKGNFPGRFSGRQFSNSRSEMNVSTLELGDSALYLCASSLGGTSGAYEQYFGPGTRLTVT.

On this clone: Different DNA sequences within this sample yield the same CDR3. The chain is built from TRBV27 and TRBJ2-1; D remains ambiguous. Germline V gene lookup returns CDR1 MNHEY and CDR2 SMNVEV (reference sequence). The CDR3 is 11 amino acids. V lost 5 bases to trimming and J lost 4 bases, with 3 bases between them. CDR3 nucleotide sequence: TGTGCCAGCAGTCGTTACAATGAGCAGTTCTTC. It specifies CASSRYNEQFF.